These 14 T cell receptor beta chains were sequenced from one sample in a study of CD8 T cells in Susac syndrome (dated by TCRdb to the late 2010s). Library creation used the immunoSEQ multiplex PCR assay. RNA was extracted using the RNeasy kit, and roughly 0.5 to 1 ug of the RNA was reverse transcribed with random hexamers. Using fastp at Q25 and MiXCR, TCRdb reprocessed the public reads and kept productive beta chains. A single entry per CDR3 protein holds the most common genes and DNA from its merged rows. For this sample the table gives roughly 50,000 distinct CDR3 sequences, of which 80% to 95% were detected only once. The top ten constitute 0.35% to 0.5% of the sample. Sequencing was carried out using CD8+ T cells from PBMCs. These receptors originate from a human donor in good health.

The chain carries TRBV7-9 and TRBJ2-5; D might be TRBD1 or TRBD2, each matching 5 bases. The germline CDR1 and CDR2 sequences are SEHNR and FQNEAQ (reference sequence). The CDR3 has 13 residues. V gave up 5 bases and J gave up 4 bases, with 11 bases separating them. CDR3: CASSPRDRETQYF. The CDR3 bases are TGTGCCAGCAGCCCCAGGGACCGAGAGACCCAGTACTTC.

The rearrangement uses TRBV7-9 and TRBJ1-1; D is ambiguous. Germline-derived CDR1 and CDR2 are SEHNR and FQNEAQ (reference sequence). With 5 bases removed from V and 8 bases from J, the gap between germline ends came to 15 bases. The CDR3 has 13 amino acids. As DNA, the CDR3 is TGTGCCAGCAGCCCCGAATGGTCACCCGAAGCTTTCTTT. This sequence encodes CASSPEWSPEAFF.

The chain links TRBV10-3 to TRBJ1-5, with unresolved D. Germline loops: CDR1 ENHRY, CDR2 SYGVKD. Trimming removed 0 bases from V and 3 bases from J, with 15 bases in between. The CDR3 runs 17 residues. The CDR3 region is CAISESRDRSLNQPQHF. CDR3 in DNA: TGTGCCATCAGTGAGTCGAGAGACCGAAGCCTCAATCAGCCCCAGCATTTT.

The chain uses TRBV3-1 and TRBJ2-7; 8 bases agree with TRBD2. V dropped 0 bases and J dropped 3; count of bases not matched to a gene: 7. The CDR3 consists of 16 residues. CDR1 is LGHDT, CDR2 YNNKEL, per germline (reference sequence). CDR3 loop: CASSQDQGLERYEQYF. The CDR3 nucleotides read TGTGCCAGCAGCCAAGATCAGGGACTAGAGCGCTACGAGCAGTACTTC.

This clonotype was seen more than once but under ten times. The chain recombines TRBV7-6 with TRBJ1-1; 7 nucleotides line up with TRBD1. Germline V CDR1 and CDR2: SGHVS, FNYEAQ. The CDR3 contains 13 residues. V dropped 5 bases and J dropped 5; count of bases not matched to a gene: 5. CDR3 sequence (DNA): TGTGCCAGCAGCCCGGGACAGATAACTGAAGCTTTCTTT. Its protein is CASSPGQITEAFF. Full variable domain (outside the CDR3, taken from reference TRBV7-6 and TRBJ1-1): GAGVSQSPRYKVTKRGQDVALRCDPISGHVSLYWYRQALGQGPEFLTYFNYEAQQDKSGLPNDRFSAERPEGSISTLTIQRTEQRDSAMYRCASSPGQITEAFFGQGTRLTVV.

The chain employs TRBV7-7 and TRBJ2-1; TRBD2 matches 9 bases. CDR1 SSHAT and CDR2 FNYEAQ come from the germline V gene (reference sequence). The CDR3 consists of 16 residues. The J segment lost 4 bases and the V segment lost 3 bases, leaving 7 bases of the junction unmatched. In DNA form, the CDR3 reads TGTGCCAGCAGCTTGGGCGGGAGGGGCGATTACAATGAGCAGTTCTTC. As protein: CASSLGGRGDYNEQFF.

This clonotype came up once. The chain joins TRBV2 to TRBJ2-5; D is ambiguous. The CDR3 is made up of 16 amino acids. With 10 bases removed from V and 7 bases from J, the gap between germline ends came to 28 bases. The germline V gene encodes CDR1 SNHLY and CDR2 FYNNEI. In nucleotides, the CDR3 is TGTGCCACCCTGACCTCTGAGCTAGAGTCCCGAGGGACCCAGTACTTC. Translation gives CATLTSELESRGTQYF.

This chain connects TRBV5-5 to TRBJ1-2, with D possibly matching TRBD1 (5 bases). Germline V gives CDR1 SGHKS, CDR2 YYEKEE (reference sequence). The V end was cut by 3 bases, the J end by 4 bases, with 10 bases between. This CDR3 has 13 amino acids. In DNA form, the CDR3 reads TGTGCCAGCAGCTCCGGGACGACCTATGGCTACACCTTC. Residues: CASSSGTTYGYTF.

The chain joins TRBV30 to TRBJ1-1; D is ambiguous. V lost 3 bases and J lost 8, with 10 bases in between. Germline CDR1 and CDR2: GTSNPN and SVGIG (reference sequence). CDR3 length: 11 residues. The CDR3 nucleotides read TGTGCCTGGAGCTTCGGTCTCGAAGCTTTCTTT. This encodes CAWSFGLEAFF.

CDR3 coding DNA: TGCGCCAGCAGCCAAGGGGCATCGACAGGGGGCTATGGCTACACCTTC. Its protein product is CASSQGASTGGYGYTF. The chain couples TRBV4-1 to TRBJ1-2, with 9 nucleotides matching TRBD1. The V and J ends lost 1 base and 4 bases, in that order; junction bases with no gene match: 7. The germline CDR1 and CDR2 sequences are MGHRA and YSYEKL. The CDR3 covers 16 residues.

The rearrangement links TRBV18 to TRBJ2-7; either TRBD1 or TRBD2 may fit D (5 bases each). V lost 3 bases and J 2 bases, leaving 11 bases between the germline ends. The germline V gene has CDR1 KGHSH and CDR2 LQKENI. This CDR3 has 14 amino acids. The CDR3 loop is CASSPWDGTYEQYF. The DNA of the CDR3 is TGTGCCAGCTCACCCTGGGACGGGACCTACGAGCAGTACTTC.

The chain carries TRBV12-3 or TRBV12-4 and TRBJ1-5, with D possibly being TRBD1 (6 bases). The ends were cut back, 4 bases at V and 4 bases at J, with 11 bases in the middle. There are 14 residues in the CDR3. As DNA, the CDR3 is TGTGCCAGCAGTTGGGGGGCGCTGAATCAGCCCCAGCATTTT. Its translation: CASSWGALNQPQHF.

This clonotype was recorded a few times. The V gene is TRBV7-9, the J gene TRBJ1-2, with 7 bases matching TRBD1. Germline CDR1 is SEHNR and CDR2 is FQNEAQ (reference sequence). This CDR3 spans 14 amino acids. J was trimmed by 4 bases and V by 5 bases; bases with no gene match: 7. CDR3 in DNA: TGTGCCAGCAGCGTTTCCGGGACAGTCTATGGCTACACCTTC. Translating gives CASSVSGTVYGYTF.

The J gene is TRBJ2-3, the V gene TRBV29-1, with D unclear. The CDR3 covers 12 residues. V was trimmed by 3 bases and J by 0 bases, leaving 4 bases between them. The V gene's germline CDR1 is SQVTM and CDR2 ANQGSEA. The DNA of the CDR3 is TGCAGCGTTGAGGACAGCACAGATACGCAGTATTTT. This sequence encodes CSVEDSTDTQYF.